This T cell receptor (beta chain) emerged from a study of blood T cell repertoires in COVID-19. Using immunoSEQ multiplex PCR, the repertoire was profiled, and TCRdb retains in-frame clones only, with some absent. The data contain almost 400,000 clones, around 89% of them singletons. V trimming: 3 bases; J trimming: 2 bases; junction bases outside the gene matches: 12. Germline CDR1 reads SGDLS; CDR2 reads YYNGEE. This CDR3 contains 17 residues. Sample: PBMCs or T cells enriched from blood (not recorded which). This chain uses TRBV9 with TRBJ1-1; TRBD1 matches 8 bases. The sequence derives from a woman younger than 45 with acute COVID-19. DNA of the CDR3: TGTGCCAGCAGCGCCGGACAGGGAGGGAAAAAAAACACTGAAGCTTTCTTT. Encoded protein: CASSAGQGGKKNTEAFF. Together with reference TRBV9 and TRBJ1-1, the CDR3 gives the full variable domain: DSGVTQTPKHLITATGQRVTLRCSPRSGDLSVYWYQQSLDQGLQFLIQYYNGEERAKGNILERFSAQQFPDLHSELNLSSLELGDSALYFCASSAGQGGKKNTEAFFGQGTRLTVV.